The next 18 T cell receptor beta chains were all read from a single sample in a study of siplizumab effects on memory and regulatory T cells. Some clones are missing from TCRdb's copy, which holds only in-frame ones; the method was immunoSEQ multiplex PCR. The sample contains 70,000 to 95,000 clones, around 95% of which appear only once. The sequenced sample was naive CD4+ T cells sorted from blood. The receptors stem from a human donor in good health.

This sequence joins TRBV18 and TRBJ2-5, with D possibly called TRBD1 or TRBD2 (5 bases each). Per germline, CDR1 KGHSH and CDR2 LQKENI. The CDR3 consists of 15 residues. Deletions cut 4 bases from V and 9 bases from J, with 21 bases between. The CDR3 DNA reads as TGTGCCAGCTCACGCGCCCGGGACCGTCCTTCGCCCCAGTACTTC. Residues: CASSRARDRPSPQYF.

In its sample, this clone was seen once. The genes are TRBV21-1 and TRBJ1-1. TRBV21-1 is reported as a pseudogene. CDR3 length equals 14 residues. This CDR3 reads CASSKAKGKTEAFF. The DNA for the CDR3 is TGTGCCAGCAGCAAAGCCAAGGGTAAGACTGAAGCTTTCTTT.

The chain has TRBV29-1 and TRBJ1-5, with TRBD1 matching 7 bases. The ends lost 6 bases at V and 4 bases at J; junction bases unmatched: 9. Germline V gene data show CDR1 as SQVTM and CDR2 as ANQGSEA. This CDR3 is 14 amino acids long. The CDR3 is CSVATGALNQPQHF. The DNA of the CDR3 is TGCAGCGTGGCAACAGGGGCCCTAAATCAGCCCCAGCATTTT. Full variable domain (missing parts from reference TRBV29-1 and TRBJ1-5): SAVISQKPSRDICQRGTSLTIQCQVDSQVTMMFWYRQQPGQSLTLIATANQGSEATYESGFVIDKFPISRPNLTFSTLTVSNMSPEDSSIYLCSVATGALNQPQHFGDGTRLSIL.

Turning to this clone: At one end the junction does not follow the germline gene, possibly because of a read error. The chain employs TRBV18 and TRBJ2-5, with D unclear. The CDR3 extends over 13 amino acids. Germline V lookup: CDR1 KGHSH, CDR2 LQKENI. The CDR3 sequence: CAGSTLGGETQYF. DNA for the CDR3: TGTGCCGGCTCTACGCTGGGTGGCGAGACCCAGTACTTC.

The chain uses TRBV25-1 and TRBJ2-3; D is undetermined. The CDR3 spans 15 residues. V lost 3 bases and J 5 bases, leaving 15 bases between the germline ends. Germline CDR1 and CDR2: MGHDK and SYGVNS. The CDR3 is CASSDGLSSLDTQYF. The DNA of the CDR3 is TGTGCCAGCAGTGATGGCCTATCGTCGTTAGATACGCAGTATTTT.

CDR3 amino acids: CASSLQTGGVGATNEKLFF. The DNA of the CDR3 is TGTGCCAGCAGCCTTCAGACAGGGGGCGTAGGGGCAACTAATGAAAAACTGTTTTTT. The chain combines TRBV7-3 with TRBJ1-4, with 10 bases lining up with TRBD1. The CDR3 spans 19 residues. The J segment lost 0 bases and the V segment lost 5 bases, leaving 12 bases of the junction unmatched. The germline V gene encodes CDR1 SGHTA and CDR2 FQGTGA. Combining the CDR3 with reference TRBV7-3 and TRBJ1-4 gives the whole variable domain GAGVSQTPSNKVTEKGKYVELRCDPISGHTALYWYRQSLGQGPEFLIYFQGTGAADDSGLPNDRFFAVRPEGSVSTLKIQRTERGDSAVYLCASSLQTGGVGATNEKLFFGSGTQLSVL.

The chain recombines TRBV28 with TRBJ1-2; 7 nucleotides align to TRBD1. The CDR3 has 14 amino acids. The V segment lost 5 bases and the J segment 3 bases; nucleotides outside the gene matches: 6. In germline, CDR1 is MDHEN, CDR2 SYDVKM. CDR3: CASSPADRDYGYTF. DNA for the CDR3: TGTGCCAGCAGTCCCGCTGACAGGGACTATGGCTACACCTTC.

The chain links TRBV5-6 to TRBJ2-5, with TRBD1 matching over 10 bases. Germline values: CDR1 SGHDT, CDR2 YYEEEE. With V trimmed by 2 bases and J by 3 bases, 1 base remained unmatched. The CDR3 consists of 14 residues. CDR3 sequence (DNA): TGTGCCAGCAGCTTCGGGACAGGGGAAGAGACCCAGTACTTC. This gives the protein CASSFGTGEETQYF.

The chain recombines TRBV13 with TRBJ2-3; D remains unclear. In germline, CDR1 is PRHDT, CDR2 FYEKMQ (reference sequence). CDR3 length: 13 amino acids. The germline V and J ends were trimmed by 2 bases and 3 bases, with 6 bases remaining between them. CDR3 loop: CASSLTVTDTQYF. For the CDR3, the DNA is TGTGCCAGCAGCTTAACCGTAACAGATACGCAGTATTTT. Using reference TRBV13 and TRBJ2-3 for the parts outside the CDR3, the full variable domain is AAGVIQSPRHLIKEKRETATLKCYPIPRHDTVYWYQQGPGQDPQFLISFYEKMQSDKGSIPDRFSAQQFSDYHSELNMSSLELGDSALYFCASSLTVTDTQYFGPGTRLTVL.

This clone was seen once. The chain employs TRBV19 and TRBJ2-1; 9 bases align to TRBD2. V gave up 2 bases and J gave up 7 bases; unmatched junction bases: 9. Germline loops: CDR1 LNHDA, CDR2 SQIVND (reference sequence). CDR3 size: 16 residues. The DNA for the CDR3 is TGTGCCAGTAGTATATTTCCTAGCGGGGAAGTGAATGAGCAGTTCTTC. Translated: CASSIFPSGEVNEQFF.

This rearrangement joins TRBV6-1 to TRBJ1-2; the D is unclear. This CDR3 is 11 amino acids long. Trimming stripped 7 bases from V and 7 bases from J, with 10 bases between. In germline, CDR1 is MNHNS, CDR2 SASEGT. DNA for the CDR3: TGTGCCAGCACAGGAGGTTTTGGCTACACCTTC. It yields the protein CASTGGFGYTF.

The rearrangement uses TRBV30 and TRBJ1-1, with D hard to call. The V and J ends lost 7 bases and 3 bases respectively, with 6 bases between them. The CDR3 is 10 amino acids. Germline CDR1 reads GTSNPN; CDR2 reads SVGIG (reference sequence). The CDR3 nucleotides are TGTGCCTCGATTTACACTGAAGCTTTCTTT. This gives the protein CASIYTEAFF. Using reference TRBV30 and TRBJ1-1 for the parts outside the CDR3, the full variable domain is SQTIHQWPATLVQPVGSPLSLECTVEGTSNPNLYWYRQAAGRGLQLLFYSVGIGQISSEVPQNLSASRPQDRQFILSSKKLLLSDSGFYLCASIYTEAFFGQGTRLTVV.

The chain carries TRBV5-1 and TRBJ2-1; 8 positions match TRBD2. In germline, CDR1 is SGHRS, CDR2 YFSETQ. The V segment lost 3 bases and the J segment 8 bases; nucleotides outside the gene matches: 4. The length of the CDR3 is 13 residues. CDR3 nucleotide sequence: TGCGCCAGCAGCTCGACTAGCGACTATGAGCAGTTCTTC. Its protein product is CASSSTSDYEQFF.

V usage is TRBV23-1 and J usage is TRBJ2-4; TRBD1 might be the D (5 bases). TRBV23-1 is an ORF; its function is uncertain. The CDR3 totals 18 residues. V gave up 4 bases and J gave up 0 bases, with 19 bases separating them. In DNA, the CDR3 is TGCGCCAGCAGTCTCCCGGTCGAAGGGGAACTAGCCAAAAACATTCAGTACTTC. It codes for CASSLPVEGELAKNIQYF.

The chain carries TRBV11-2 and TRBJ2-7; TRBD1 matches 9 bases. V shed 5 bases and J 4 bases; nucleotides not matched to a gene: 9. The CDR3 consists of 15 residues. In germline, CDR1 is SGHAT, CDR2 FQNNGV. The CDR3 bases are TGTGCCAGCAGCATAAACAGGGGGCGCATATACGAGCAGTACTTC. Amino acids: CASSINRGRIYEQYF. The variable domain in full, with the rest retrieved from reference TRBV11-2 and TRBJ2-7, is EAGVAQSPRYKIIEKRQSVAFWCNPISGHATLYWYQQILGQGPKLLIQFQNNGVVDDSQLPKDRFSAERLKGVDSTLKIQPAKLEDSAVYLCASSINRGRIYEQYFGPGTRLTVT.

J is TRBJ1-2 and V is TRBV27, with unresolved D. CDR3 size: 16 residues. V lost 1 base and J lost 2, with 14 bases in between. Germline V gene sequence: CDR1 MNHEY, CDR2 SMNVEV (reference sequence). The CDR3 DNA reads TGTGCCAGCAGTTTATTTGGAGGTGCGGGGAACTATGGCTACACCTTC. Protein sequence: CASSLFGGAGNYGYTF.

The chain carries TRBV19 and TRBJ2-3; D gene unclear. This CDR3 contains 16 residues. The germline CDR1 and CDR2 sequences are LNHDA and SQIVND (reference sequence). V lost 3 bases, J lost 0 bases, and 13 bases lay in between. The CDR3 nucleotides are TGTGCCAGTAGTATCCGGGCCGCTACTAGCACAGATACGCAGTATTTT. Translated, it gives CASSIRAATSTDTQYF.

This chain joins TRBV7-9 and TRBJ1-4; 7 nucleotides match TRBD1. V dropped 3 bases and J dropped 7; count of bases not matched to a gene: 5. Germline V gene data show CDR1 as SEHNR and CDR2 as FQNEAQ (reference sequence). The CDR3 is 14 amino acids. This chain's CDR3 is CASSFTGVVEKLFF. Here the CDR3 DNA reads TGTGCCAGCAGCTTTACAGGGGTGGTTGAAAAACTGTTTTTT.